The clone carrying this T cell receptor beta chain was seen repeatedly, ten times or more. Its antigen remains unidentified. This record belongs to a study of esophageal squamous cell carcinoma under preoperative chemotherapy. Findings and limits, study-wide: Peripheral T cells showed a significant TCR diversity increase after chemotherapy, unlike tumor-infiltrating lymphocytes. Paclitaxel-nedaplatin therapy caused immediate, substantial clonotype frequency changes.

The CDR3 totals 13 residues. The V end was cut by 1 base, the J end by 11 bases, with 14 bases between. Per germline, CDR1 SGHTA and CDR2 FQGNSA. Regarding time point: after preoperative PTX-NDP chemotherapy. Patients received paclitaxel-nedaplatin as preoperative chemotherapy before surgery. Using its own MiXCR run on the PCR reads, TCRdb lists one record per CDR3 protein. The sample holds 30,000 or so distinct CDR3 sequences, less than 65% seen once. This sequence joins TRBV7-2 and TRBJ2-5; unclear D gene. This specimen was collected from a patient given preoperative chemotherapy. The clonotype comes from a human donor with esophageal squamous cell carcinoma. The donor label of this sample is uncertain. Written as DNA, the CDR3 is TGTGCCAGCAGCTTAGGCCCAGGCAATGAGCAGTACTTC. This translates into CASSLGPGNEQYF. The full variable domain, completed using reference TRBV7-2 and TRBJ2-5, is GAGVSQSPSNKVTEKGKDVELRCDPISGHTALYWYRQSLGQGLEFLIYFQGNSAPDKSGLPSDRFSAERTGGSVSTLTIQRTQQEDSAVYLCASSLGPGNEQYFGPGTRLLVL.